The 32 T cell receptor beta chains reported below all come from one sample, sequenced in a study of CD8 T cells in ankylosing spondylitis. Regarding the study as a whole: For ankylosing spondylitis blood, a TCR beta motif of under 10 highly homologous variants appeared characteristic.

These receptors are not linked to any known antigen. Each CDR3 protein is one row after TCRdb ran MiXCR on the 5' RACE reads. There are some 450,000 distinct CDR3 sequences in the sample; 17% occur only once, and over 0.9% lies in the top ten. The sample was blood, either unsorted or a sorted T cell fraction (not recorded which). The receptors were gathered from a male donor with ankylosing spondylitis.

This clonotype has just a few counts. This sequence joins TRBV5-1 and TRBJ1-2, with 7 bases lining up with TRBD1. V was clipped by 3 bases and J by 8 bases; unmatched bases: 10. The CDR3 length is 14 residues. Germline-derived CDR1 and CDR2 are SGHRS and YFSETQ. The CDR3 nucleotides are TGCGCCAGCAGCTCCAACCGACAGGGCGACGGCTACACCTTC. Its translation is CASSSNRQGDGYTF. The full variable domain, its missing parts supplied by reference TRBV5-1 and TRBJ1-2, is KAGVTQTPRYLIKTRGQQVTLSCSPISGHRSVSWYQQTPGQGLQFLFEYFSETQRNKGNFPGRFSGRQFSNSRSEMNVSTLELGDSALYLCASSSNRQGDGYTFGSGTRLTVV.

This rearrangement joins TRBV28 to TRBJ1-6; D is unresolved. The CDR3 is 15 residues long. Germline V gives CDR1 MDHEN, CDR2 SYDVKM. Trimming removed 5 bases from V and 6 bases from J, with 14 bases in between. The chain's CDR3 is CASSGGGSRNSPLHF. For the CDR3, the DNA is TGTGCCAGCAGTGGTGGTGGCAGCCGTAATTCACCCCTCCACTTT.

The rearrangement joins TRBV27 to TRBJ2-1; weak D call: TRBD1 (6 bases). This CDR3 has 14 residues. The V gene lost 6 bases and the J gene lost 4 bases, with 13 bases spanning the gap. Germline V CDR1 and CDR2: MNHEY, SMNVEV (reference sequence). CDR3 protein: CASREWGLYNEQFF. DNA of the CDR3: TGTGCCAGCAGAGAGTGGGGGCTGTACAATGAGCAGTTCTTC.

V is TRBV4-1 and J is TRBJ1-5; D possibly corresponds to TRBD1 (5 bases). Germline CDR1 and CDR2: MGHRA and YSYEKL. The CDR3 length is 17 residues. V lost 4 bases, J lost 2 bases, and 18 bases lay in between. CDR3 coding DNA: TGCGCCAGCAGCCTATACTTGCAGGGTGGAGGCAATCAGCCCCAGCATTTT. This encodes CASSLYLQGGGNQPQHF.

In this sample, this clonotype turned up a few times. The rearrangement uses TRBV20-1 and TRBJ2-3, with 15 bases matching TRBD2. This CDR3 has 19 amino acids. The trim removed 2 bases at V and 1 base at J, leaving 10 bases unmatched. Looked up from germline, CDR1 is DFQATT and CDR2 is SNEGSKA (reference sequence). The CDR3 nucleotides are TGCAGTGCTAGAACCGGACTAGCGGGGGGGCGACTGGGCACAGATACGCAGTATTTT. Translation: CSARTGLAGGRLGTDTQYF.

This clonotype was detected a few times. V usage is TRBV4-3 and J usage is TRBJ2-7; 10 positions agree with TRBD2. The J segment lost 5 bases and the V segment lost 2 bases, leaving 3 bases of the junction unmatched. Per the germline V gene, CDR1 is LGHNA and CDR2 is YSLEER. The CDR3 loop spans 14 amino acids. The CDR3: CASSQFGTSDEQYF. DNA for the CDR3: TGCGCCAGCAGCCAATTTGGGACTAGCGACGAGCAGTACTTC.

This chain joins TRBV27 and TRBJ1-1; 10 bases fit TRBD1. V was clipped by 1 base and J by 10 bases; unmatched bases: 9. The V gene's germline CDR1 is MNHEY and CDR2 SMNVEV (reference sequence). The CDR3 has 15 residues. In DNA form, the CDR3 reads TGTGCCAGCAGTTTATATGGACAGGGGGGGACGAGAGCTTTCTTT. Its translation: CASSLYGQGGTRAFF.

The chain is built from TRBV12-3 or TRBV12-4 and TRBJ1-5, with D tentatively TRBD1 (6 bases). V shed 6 bases and J shed 6 bases, with 15 bases lying between them. The CDR3 spans 14 residues. Here the CDR3 reads CASRNRVAGQPQHF. CDR3 nucleotides: TGTGCCAGCAGGAACAGGGTCGCGGGTCAGCCCCAGCATTTT.

This sequence joins TRBV11-2 and TRBJ1-1, with 11 bases that match TRBD1. V dropped 1 base and J dropped 0; count of bases not matched to a gene: 4. This CDR3 is built from 17 residues. CDR1 SGHAT and CDR2 FQNNGV come from the germline V gene. Here the CDR3 DNA reads TGTGCCAGCAGCTTAGTCGGGACAGGGGGTTTGAACACTGAAGCTTTCTTT. As protein: CASSLVGTGGLNTEAFF.

The genes are TRBV29-1 and TRBJ2-7, with a tentative D call TRBD1 (6 bases). V was cut by 4 bases and J by 6 bases, with 13 bases left in between. The CDR3 is made up of 12 amino acids. Germline-derived CDR1 and CDR2 are SQVTM and ANQGSEA. The CDR3, as DNA: TGCAGCGTTGTTGAAACAGGGCGCGAGCAGTACTTC. It encodes CSVVETGREQYF.

This rearrangement joins TRBV9 to TRBJ1-5; TRBD1 is a possible D gene (6 bases). CDR3 length equals 15 residues. The V end lost 4 bases, the J end lost 6 bases, and 17 bases lay between the germline ends. The germline V gene encodes CDR1 SGDLS and CDR2 YYNGEE. CDR3 region: CASSSRPGAGQPQHF. In DNA form, the CDR3 reads TGTGCCAGCAGCTCCCGGCCAGGGGCAGGTCAGCCCCAGCATTTT.

This clonotype was seen repeatedly, ten times or more. The chain couples TRBV4-2 to TRBJ2-1; D is undetermined. The CDR3 spans 12 residues. Between the trimmed V and J ends, which lost 0 bases and 10 bases, there was a span of 7 bases. Germline lookup yields CDR1 LGHNA and CDR2 YNFKEQ. DNA of the CDR3: TGTGCCAGCAGCCAAGAGAGAACCGAGCAGTTCTTC. It codes for CASSQERTEQFF.

This clonotype was observed a few times. V gene TRBV19 combines with J gene TRBJ2-7; D is unresolved. CDR3 length equals 13 residues. With 3 bases removed from V and 4 bases from J, the gap between germline ends came to 10 bases. Germline CDR1 is LNHDA and CDR2 is SQIVND (reference sequence). The CDR3 coding sequence is TGTGCCAGTAGTATGGCCCAAACTTACGAGCAGTACTTC. Translated, it gives CASSMAQTYEQYF. Drawing the rest from reference TRBV19 and TRBJ2-7, the complete variable domain is DGGITQSPKYLFRKEGQNVTLSCEQNLNHDAMYWYRQDPGQGLRLIYYSQIVNDFQKGDIAEGYSVSREKKESFPLTVTSAQKNPTAFYLCASSMAQTYEQYFGPGTRLTVT.

This clonotype was detected a few times. The rearrangement uses TRBV5-1 and TRBJ2-3; no firm D call. Trimming took 0 bases from V and 0 from J, leaving 14 bases between them. CDR3 size: 17 residues. From germline, CDR1 is SGHRS and CDR2 YFSETQ. The CDR3 region is CASSLADHSASTDTQYF. The DNA of the CDR3 is TGCGCCAGCAGCTTGGCCGATCATTCCGCGAGCACAGATACGCAGTATTTT.

The chain uses TRBV6-2 or TRBV6-3 and TRBJ2-7, with 7 bases lining up with TRBD2. The CDR3 loop spans 16 amino acids. V lost 6 bases and J lost 1; bases outside the gene matches: 12. Germline values: CDR1 MNHEY, CDR2 SVGEGT. CDR3 nucleotide sequence: TGTGCCAGCAGACCTCCACCGGGACTAAAATCCTACGAGCAGTACTTC. Its protein is CASRPPPGLKSYEQYF.

A few counts support this clonotype. This sequence joins TRBV3-1 and TRBJ2-2; 11 bases are shared with TRBD2. The V gene end was trimmed by 8 bases and the J gene end by 8 bases; junction bases not matched to a gene: 4. Germline V CDR1 and CDR2: LGHDT, YNNKEL (reference sequence). The CDR3 has 13 amino acids. In DNA form, the CDR3 reads TGTGCCAGCGTACTAGCGGGGGTTGGGGAGCTGTTTTTT. Amino acids: CASVLAGVGELFF.

This clonotype has just a few counts. The chain is built from TRBV25-1 and TRBJ2-3; tentative D call: TRBD2 (5 bases). The CDR3 spans 15 residues. The V and J ends lost 0 bases and 2 bases respectively, with 9 bases between them. Germline V gene sequence: CDR1 MGHDK, CDR2 SYGVNS. CDR3 amino acids: CASSEYDGITDTQYF. The CDR3 coding sequence is TGTGCCAGCAGTGAATACGACGGGATCACAGATACGCAGTATTTT.

As regards this clonotype: This may arise from a read error, as a much more abundant clone is one base away. The V call is TRBV12-3 or TRBV12-4, the J call TRBJ2-2; D is perhaps TRBD1 (5 bases). The CDR3 has 13 residues. V was shortened by 6 bases and J by 7 bases, with 12 bases between the two germline ends. CDR3 coding DNA: TGTGCCAGCAGGCCCAGGGAAGACGGGGAGCTGTTTTTT. The encoded protein is CASRPREDGELFF.

This clonotype was seen a handful of times. The chain has TRBV20-1 and TRBJ1-5; unclear D gene. The ends were cut back, 5 bases at V and 5 bases at J, with 10 bases in the middle. Germline V gives CDR1 DFQATT, CDR2 SNEGSKA (reference sequence). The CDR3 is 12 residues long. This CDR3 reads CSAWRRDQPQHF. The CDR3 bases are TGCAGTGCTTGGAGACGGGATCAGCCCCAGCATTTT.

The rearrangement joins TRBV7-9 to TRBJ2-5; the D call may be TRBD1 or TRBD2 (5 bases each). The CDR3 spans 10 residues. Trimming removed 8 bases from V and 5 bases from J, with 6 bases in between. CDR1 SEHNR and CDR2 FQNEAQ come from the germline V gene (reference sequence). The CDR3 here is CASGTETQYF. CDR3 in DNA: TGTGCCAGCGGGACGGAGACCCAGTACTTC.

This clonotype was seen a handful of times. The rearrangement links TRBV20-1 to TRBJ1-1; TRBD1 agrees at 8 bases. There are 17 residues in the CDR3. Trimming at V came to 2 bases and at J to 6 bases, leaving 17 bases not matched to a gene. Germline CDR1 is DFQATT and CDR2 is SNEGSKA (reference sequence). DNA for the CDR3: TGCAGTGCTAGATCGCTCCCCAGGCGGGAACAGGGGGCTGAAGCTTTCTTT. Amino acid sequence: CSARSLPRREQGAEAFF.

This clonotype turned up a few times. The chain couples TRBV29-1 to TRBJ2-7; 12 bases agree with TRBD2. The CDR3 covers 14 residues. CDR1 is SQVTM and CDR2 is ANQGSEA in the germline V gene. The V segment lost 5 bases and the J segment 3 bases; nucleotides outside the gene matches: 5. CDR3: CSVRPTSGSYEQYF. In nucleotides, the CDR3 is TGCAGCGTTCGACCGACTAGCGGGAGCTACGAGCAGTACTTC.

There are a few counts of this clonotype. The rearrangement uses TRBV7-2 and TRBJ2-6, with D hard to call. CDR1 and CDR2 from the germline V gene are SGHTA and FQGNSA. This CDR3 is built from 15 residues. V shed 6 bases and J shed 4 bases, with 13 bases lying between them. CDR3 nucleotide sequence: TGTGCCAGCAGGTTCATTATCGGGGGGGCCAACGTCCTGACTTTC. Translated, it gives CASRFIIGGANVLTF.

Only a few counts were recorded for this clonotype. V and J are TRBV5-1 and TRBJ2-1, with 11 bases identical to TRBD2. CDR1 and CDR2 (germline): SGHRS, YFSETQ. The CDR3 is 15 amino acids. J lost 3 bases, V lost 4 bases, and 3 bases had no gene match. In DNA form, the CDR3 reads TGCGCCAGCAGCAAACTAGCGGGGGACTACAATGAGCAGTTCTTC. Its translation is CASSKLAGDYNEQFF.

This clonotype appeared a few times. The V gene is TRBV6-1, the J gene TRBJ1-5; 8 bases line up with TRBD1. The CDR3 runs to 14 residues. The germline V gene encodes CDR1 MNHNS and CDR2 SASEGT. The junction had 7 bases not matched to a gene; V was cut back by 7 bases and J by 5 bases. The CDR3 sequence is CASKAGGEHQPQHF. In DNA, the CDR3 is TGTGCCAGCAAGGCAGGGGGCGAGCATCAGCCCCAGCATTTT.

The rearrangement joins TRBV20-1 to TRBJ1-1, with TRBD1 identical over 7 bases. Germline V gene sequence: CDR1 DFQATT, CDR2 SNEGSKA (reference sequence). V lost 5 bases and J lost 0; bases outside the gene matches: 9. The CDR3 runs to 15 residues. The CDR3 nucleotides read TGCAGTGCTGCAGGACAGGCGACCCTGAACACTGAAGCTTTCTTT. Translated, it gives CSAAGQATLNTEAFF.

This clonotype was picked up a small number of times. The chain uses TRBV13 and TRBJ2-1; D is uncertain. Germline-derived CDR1 and CDR2 are PRHDT and FYEKMQ (reference sequence). The CDR3 loop spans 15 amino acids. V lost 4 bases and J lost 4, with 14 bases in between. CDR3: CASSYIPFGYNEQFF. DNA of the CDR3: TGTGCCAGCAGCTACATTCCTTTCGGTTACAATGAGCAGTTCTTC.

The sample holds a few counts of this clonotype. V and J are TRBV5-1 and TRBJ2-7, with D uncertain. Trimming removed 3 bases at V and 3 bases at J, with 10 bases between. Germline loops: CDR1 SGHRS, CDR2 YFSETQ. This CDR3 comprises 13 residues. The CDR3 region has the DNA TGCGCCAGCAGCTCGACTCAGGTCTACGAGCAGTACTTC. Translated, it gives CASSSTQVYEQYF.

This clonotype has more than one count but fewer than ten. This chain connects TRBV3-1 to TRBJ2-2; 11 nucleotides line up with TRBD2. The germline V gene encodes CDR1 LGHDT and CDR2 YNNKEL (reference sequence). The CDR3 has 13 amino acids. J was trimmed by 12 bases and V by 2 bases; bases with no gene match: 2. The CDR3 spells CASSQTSGGQLFF. CDR3 DNA sequence: TGTGCCAGCAGCCAAACTAGCGGGGGACAGCTGTTTTTT.

This clonotype was counted only a few times. This sequence joins TRBV4-1 and TRBJ2-5; 12 nucleotides line up with TRBD2. The CDR3 spans 20 residues. Germline assignment: CDR1 MGHRA and CDR2 YSYEKL. The junction had 12 bases not matched to a gene; V was cut back by 1 base and J by 0 bases. The CDR3 DNA follows: TGCGCCAGCAGCCAAGTAGGGCTAGCGGGAGGGTCCGCGTACCAAGAGACCCAGTACTTC. Translated: CASSQVGLAGGSAYQETQYF.

This clonotype was counted between two and nine times. The V gene is TRBV3-1, the J gene TRBJ2-5, with 7 nucleotides matching TRBD1. This CDR3 comprises 16 residues. CDR1 LGHDT and CDR2 YNNKEL come from the germline V gene (reference sequence). The trim removed 6 bases at V and 3 bases at J, leaving 13 bases unmatched. In nucleotides, the CDR3 is TGTGCCAGCAGTCAGAGTGTTGACAGGGCCGAAGAGACCCAGTACTTC. Translation gives CASSQSVDRAEETQYF.

This clonotype was observed a few times. The V call is TRBV12-3 or TRBV12-4, the J call TRBJ2-7, with 10 bases fitting TRBD2. Trimming removed 5 bases from V and 7 bases from J; junction bases left unmatched: 8. CDR3 size: 14 residues. The CDR3 bases are TGTGCCAGCAGTCTGACTAGCGGGTCCCCTGAGCAGTACTTC. Its protein product is CASSLTSGSPEQYF.